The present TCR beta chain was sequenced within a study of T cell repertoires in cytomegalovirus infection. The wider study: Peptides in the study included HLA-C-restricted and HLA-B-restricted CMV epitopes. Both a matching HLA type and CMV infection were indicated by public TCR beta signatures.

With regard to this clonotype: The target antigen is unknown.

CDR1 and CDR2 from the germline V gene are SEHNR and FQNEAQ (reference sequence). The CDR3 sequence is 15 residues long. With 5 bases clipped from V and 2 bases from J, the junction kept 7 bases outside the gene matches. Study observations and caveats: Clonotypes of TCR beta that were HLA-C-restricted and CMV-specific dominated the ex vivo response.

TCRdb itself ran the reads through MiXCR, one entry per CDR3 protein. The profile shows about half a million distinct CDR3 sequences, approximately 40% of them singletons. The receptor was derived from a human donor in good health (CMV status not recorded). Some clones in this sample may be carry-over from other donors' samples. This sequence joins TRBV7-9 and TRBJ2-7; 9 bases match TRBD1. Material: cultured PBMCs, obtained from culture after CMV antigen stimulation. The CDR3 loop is CASSLSRTGAYEQYF. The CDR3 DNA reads TGTGCCAGCAGCCTCTCCCGGACAGGGGCCTACGAGCAGTACTTC.